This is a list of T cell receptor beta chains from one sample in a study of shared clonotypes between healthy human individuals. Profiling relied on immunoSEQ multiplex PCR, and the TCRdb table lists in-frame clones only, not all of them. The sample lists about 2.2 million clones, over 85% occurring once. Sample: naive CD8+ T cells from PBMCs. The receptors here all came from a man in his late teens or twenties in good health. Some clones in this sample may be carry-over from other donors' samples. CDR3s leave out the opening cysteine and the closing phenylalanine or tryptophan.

cdr3_aa: ASTPLAGGTDTQY
v_call: TRBV6-1
j_call: TRBJ2-3

cdr3_aa: ASSYNRLGTGELF
v_call: TRBV6-5
j_call: TRBJ2-2

cdr3_aa: ASSLWTSGRVGHEQF
v_call: TRBV27
j_call: TRBJ2-1

cdr3_aa: ASSPYQGSPLH
v_call: TRBV7-9
j_call: TRBJ1-6

cdr3_aa: ASSFGQGTPYEQY
v_call: TRBV5-1
j_call: TRBJ2-7

cdr3_aa: ASSERPQGNADTQY
v_call: TRBV25-1
j_call: TRBJ2-3

cdr3_aa: ASSLSRIGNYGYT
v_call: TRBV27
j_call: TRBJ1-2

cdr3_aa: ASSLSVGTLYNEQF
v_call: TRBV27
j_call: TRBJ2-1

cdr3_aa: ASTVTAGAYEQY
v_call: TRBV7-2
j_call: TRBJ2-7

cdr3_aa: AWSPENYGYT
v_call: TRBV30
j_call: TRBJ1-2

cdr3_aa: ASSLATGELF
v_call: TRBV7-6
j_call: TRBJ2-2

cdr3_aa: ASSIQAGGNEQF
v_call: TRBV19
j_call: TRBJ2-1

cdr3_aa: ASSQDRAGNTEAF
v_call: TRBV4-3
j_call: TRBJ1-1

cdr3_aa: ASSEYPHESSGNTIY
v_call: TRBV10-1
j_call: TRBJ1-3

cdr3_aa: AWSGQGRDEQY
v_call: TRBV30
j_call: TRBJ2-7

cdr3_aa: ASCSLGQGKYEQY
v_call: TRBV6-5
j_call: TRBJ2-7

cdr3_aa: ASSQDTITNGYT
v_call: TRBV13
j_call: TRBJ1-2

cdr3_aa: ASSDSAVGYT
v_call: TRBV6-4
j_call: TRBJ1-2

cdr3_aa: ASSGDSGRDEQF
v_call: TRBV9
j_call: TRBJ2-1

cdr3_aa: ASSPGRVGGQPQH
v_call: TRBV4-1
j_call: TRBJ1-5

cdr3_aa: ASSPIGTGGIRNEKLF
v_call: TRBV27
j_call: TRBJ1-4

cdr3_aa: ASSSSASGGFHIKIYEQY
v_call: TRBV28
j_call: TRBJ2-7

cdr3_aa: ASRRGATNEKLF
v_call: TRBV27
j_call: TRBJ1-4

cdr3_aa: ASSLATGRQGALYT
v_call: TRBV5-4
j_call: TRBJ1-2

cdr3_aa: ASTSWAGPGSSYNEQF
v_call: TRBV28
j_call: TRBJ2-1

cdr3_aa: ASSQDWGRGEKLF
v_call: TRBV14
j_call: TRBJ1-4

cdr3_aa: ASSEGGDGIYEQY
v_call: TRBV6-1
j_call: TRBJ2-7

cdr3_aa: ASSPPLGGSHEQY
v_call: TRBV18
j_call: TRBJ2-7

cdr3_aa: ASSPDRTSGTADTQY
v_call: TRBV7-3
j_call: TRBJ2-3

cdr3_aa: SVGTVNKNIQY
v_call: TRBV29-1
j_call: TRBJ2-4

cdr3_aa: ASSSGPGTERNYGYT
v_call: TRBV7-9
j_call: TRBJ1-2

cdr3_aa: ASSWQVGGNEKLF
v_call: TRBV7-9
j_call: TRBJ1-4

cdr3_aa: ASSLRGRTYEQY
v_call: TRBV5-4
j_call: TRBJ2-7

cdr3_aa: ASSSAKRLADYTGELF
v_call: TRBV27
j_call: TRBJ2-2

cdr3_aa: ASSESETDEQY
v_call: TRBV10-1
j_call: TRBJ2-7

cdr3_aa: ASSVATLAGVTNTGELF
v_call: TRBV9
j_call: TRBJ2-2

cdr3_aa: ASSEGKSGYT
v_call: TRBV25-1
j_call: TRBJ1-2